This record concerns one T cell receptor (beta chain) sequence. The antigen it recognizes is unknown. The input lacks base qualities; no much larger clone sits a single base away. Library preparation used the immunoSEQ multiplex PCR assay. TCRdb's version of the immuneACCESS table is confined to in-frame rearrangements and falls short of the full clone set. An unresolved V gene accounts for under half of the shortfall where checked; the remainder is of unknown origin. The sample data list tens of thousands of clones, and 90% to 95% of these were observed just once. The leading ten clones occupy roughly 0.21% of the sample. The data stem from a study of T cell changes during pregnancy in multiple sclerosis (dated by TCRdb to about 2019). Notes on the research overall: The study examined how the T cell repertoire changed over the course of pregnancy in women with multiple sclerosis.

Its CDR3 holds 15 amino acids, cysteine through phenylalanine. Left in the record is the CDR3 DNA by itself, 45 bases read in frame from the first base. Via the germline V gene, CDR1 is SGHAT and CDR2 FQNNGV. The V end loses 0 bases and the J end loses 7 bases, and a stretch of 10 bases separates them. In this chain, TRBV11-2 is recombined with TRBJ1-6; possibly the D gene is TRBD1, per 6 matching bases. This sequence originates from a female donor with multiple sclerosis, enrolled in a pregnancy study. The sequences come from CD4+ T cells from peripheral blood mononuclear cells, collected before pregnancy. The CDR3 protein is CASSLEIQGNSPLHF. The DNA sequence follows: TGTGCCAGCAGCTTAGAAATACAGGGCAATTCACCCCTCCACTTT.